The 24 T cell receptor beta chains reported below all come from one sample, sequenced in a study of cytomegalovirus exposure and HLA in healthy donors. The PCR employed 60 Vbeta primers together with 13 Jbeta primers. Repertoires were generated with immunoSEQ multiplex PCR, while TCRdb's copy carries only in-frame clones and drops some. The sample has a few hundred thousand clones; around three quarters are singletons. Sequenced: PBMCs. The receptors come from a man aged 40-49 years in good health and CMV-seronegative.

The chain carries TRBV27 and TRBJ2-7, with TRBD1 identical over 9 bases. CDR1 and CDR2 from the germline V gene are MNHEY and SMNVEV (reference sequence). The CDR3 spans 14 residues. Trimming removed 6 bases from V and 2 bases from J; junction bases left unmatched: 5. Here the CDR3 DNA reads TGTGCCAGCAGGGCGGGACAGGGTCCCTACGAGCAGTACTTC. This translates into CASRAGQGPYEQYF.

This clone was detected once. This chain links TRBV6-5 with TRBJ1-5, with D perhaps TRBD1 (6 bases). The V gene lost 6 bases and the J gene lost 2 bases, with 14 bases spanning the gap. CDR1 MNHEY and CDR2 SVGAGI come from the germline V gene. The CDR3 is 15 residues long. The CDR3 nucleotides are TGTGCCAGCAGGCCACAGGGTTCGGGCAATCAGCCCCAGCATTTT. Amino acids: CASRPQGSGNQPQHF.

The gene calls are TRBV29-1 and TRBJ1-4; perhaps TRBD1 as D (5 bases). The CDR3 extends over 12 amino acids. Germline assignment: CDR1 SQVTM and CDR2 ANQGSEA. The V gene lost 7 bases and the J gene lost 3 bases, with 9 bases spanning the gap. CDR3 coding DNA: TGCAGCGGAAGGGACTCTAATGAAAAACTGTTTTTT. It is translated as CSGRDSNEKLFF.

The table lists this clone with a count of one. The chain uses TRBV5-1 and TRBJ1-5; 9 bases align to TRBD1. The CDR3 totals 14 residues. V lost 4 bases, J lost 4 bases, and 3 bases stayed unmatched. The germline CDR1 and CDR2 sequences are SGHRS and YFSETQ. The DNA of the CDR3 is TGCGCCAGCAGCCCGGGACAGGGTAATCAGCCCCAGCATTTT. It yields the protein CASSPGQGNQPQHF. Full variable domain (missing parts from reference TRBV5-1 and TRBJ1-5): KAGVTQTPRYLIKTRGQQVTLSCSPISGHRSVSWYQQTPGQGLQFLFEYFSETQRNKGNFPGRFSGRQFSNSRSEMNVSTLELGDSALYLCASSPGQGNQPQHFGDGTRLSIL.

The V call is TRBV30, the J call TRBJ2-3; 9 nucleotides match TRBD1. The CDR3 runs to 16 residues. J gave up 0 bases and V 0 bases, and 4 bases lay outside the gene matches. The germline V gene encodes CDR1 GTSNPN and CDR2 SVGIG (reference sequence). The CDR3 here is CAWSVGDRASTDTQYF. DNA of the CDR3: TGTGCCTGGAGTGTAGGGGACAGGGCTAGCACAGATACGCAGTATTTT. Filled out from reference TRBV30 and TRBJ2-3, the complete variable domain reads SQTIHQWPATLVQPVGSPLSLECTVEGTSNPNLYWYRQAAGRGLQLLFYSVGIGQISSEVPQNLSASRPQDRQFILSSKKLLLSDSGFYLCAWSVGDRASTDTQYFGPGTRLTVL.

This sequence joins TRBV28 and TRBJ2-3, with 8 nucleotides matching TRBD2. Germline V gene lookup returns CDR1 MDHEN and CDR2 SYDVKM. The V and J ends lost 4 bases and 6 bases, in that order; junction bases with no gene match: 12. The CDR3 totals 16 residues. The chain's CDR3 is CASSSPHTSGSDTQYF. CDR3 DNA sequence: TGTGCCAGCAGTTCTCCCCATACAAGCGGGAGCGATACGCAGTATTTT.

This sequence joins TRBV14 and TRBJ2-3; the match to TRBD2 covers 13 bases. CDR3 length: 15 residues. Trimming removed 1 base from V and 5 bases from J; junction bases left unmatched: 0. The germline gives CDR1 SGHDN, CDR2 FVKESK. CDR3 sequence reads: CASSQGLAGGDTQYF. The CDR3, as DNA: TGTGCCAGCAGCCAAGGACTAGCGGGAGGAGATACGCAGTATTTT.

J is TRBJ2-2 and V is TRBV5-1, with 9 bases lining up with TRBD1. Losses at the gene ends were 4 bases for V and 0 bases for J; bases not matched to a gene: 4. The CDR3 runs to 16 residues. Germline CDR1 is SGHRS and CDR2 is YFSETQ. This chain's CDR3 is CASSPGTGSNTGELFF. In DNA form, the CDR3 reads TGCGCCAGCAGCCCCGGGACAGGGTCGAACACCGGGGAGCTGTTTTTT.

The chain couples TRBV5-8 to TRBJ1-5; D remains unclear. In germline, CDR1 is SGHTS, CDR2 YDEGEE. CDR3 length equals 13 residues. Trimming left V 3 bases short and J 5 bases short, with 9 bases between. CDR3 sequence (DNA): TGTGCCAGCAGCTGGACCGGGGATCAGCCCCAGCATTTT. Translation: CASSWTGDQPQHF.

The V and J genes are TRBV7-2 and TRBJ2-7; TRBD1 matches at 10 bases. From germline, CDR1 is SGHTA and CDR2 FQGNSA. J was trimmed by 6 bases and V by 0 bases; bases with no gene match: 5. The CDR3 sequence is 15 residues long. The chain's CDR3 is CASSLAGTGVGEQYF. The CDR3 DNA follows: TGTGCCAGCAGCTTAGCCGGGACAGGGGTGGGCGAGCAGTACTTC.

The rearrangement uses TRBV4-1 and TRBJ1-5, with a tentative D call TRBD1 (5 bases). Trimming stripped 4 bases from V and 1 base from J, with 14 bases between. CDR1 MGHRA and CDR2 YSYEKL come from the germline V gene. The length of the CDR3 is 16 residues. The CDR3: CASSREVQVSNQPQHF. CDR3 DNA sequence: TGCGCCAGCAGCCGAGAGGTACAGGTCAGCAATCAGCCCCAGCATTTT.

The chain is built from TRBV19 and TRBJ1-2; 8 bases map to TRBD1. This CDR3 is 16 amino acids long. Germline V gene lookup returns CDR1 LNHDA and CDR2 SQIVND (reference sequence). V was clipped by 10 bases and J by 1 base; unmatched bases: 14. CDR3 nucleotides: TGTGCCACTAACCCCAGAACAGGGGGAAATAACTATGGCTACACCTTC. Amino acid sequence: CATNPRTGGNNYGYTF.

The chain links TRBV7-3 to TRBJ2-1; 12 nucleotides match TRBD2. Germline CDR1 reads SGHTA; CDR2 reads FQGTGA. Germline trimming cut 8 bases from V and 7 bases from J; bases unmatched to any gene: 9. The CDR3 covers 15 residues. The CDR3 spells CASGRLAGEGNEQFF. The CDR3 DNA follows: TGTGCCAGCGGTAGACTAGCGGGAGAGGGAAATGAGCAGTTCTTC.

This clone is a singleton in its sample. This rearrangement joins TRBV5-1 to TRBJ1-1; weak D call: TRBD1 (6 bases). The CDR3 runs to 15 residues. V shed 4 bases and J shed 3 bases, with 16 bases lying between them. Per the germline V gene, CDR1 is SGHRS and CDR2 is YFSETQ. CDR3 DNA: TGCGCCAGCAGCCCCGGCACAGGGATCGACACTGAAGCTTTCTTT. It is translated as CASSPGTGIDTEAFF.

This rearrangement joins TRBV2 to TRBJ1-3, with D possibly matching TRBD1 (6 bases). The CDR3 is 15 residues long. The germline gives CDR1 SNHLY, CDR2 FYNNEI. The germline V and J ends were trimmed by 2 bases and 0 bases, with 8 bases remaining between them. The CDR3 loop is CASSENRASGNTIYF. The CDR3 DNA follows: TGTGCCAGCAGTGAAAACAGGGCCTCTGGAAACACCATATATTTT.

The CDR3: CASSGWTDLTDTQYF. The CDR3 DNA reads as TGCGCCAGCAGTGGCTGGACAGACCTTACAGATACGCAGTATTTT. The chain has TRBV10-1 and TRBJ2-3; TRBD1 is a possible D gene (6 bases). The CDR3 length is 15 residues. Germline V gene lookup returns CDR1 WNHNN and CDR2 SYGVQD (reference sequence). V lost 4 bases, J lost 3 bases, and 14 bases lay in between.

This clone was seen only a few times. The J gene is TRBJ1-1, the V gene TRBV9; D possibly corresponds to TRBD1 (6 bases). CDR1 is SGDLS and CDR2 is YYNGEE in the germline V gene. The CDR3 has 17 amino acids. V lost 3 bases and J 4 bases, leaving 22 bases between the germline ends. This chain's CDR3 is CASSASPTQGYSTEAFF. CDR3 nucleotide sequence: TGTGCCAGCAGCGCTTCCCCTACACAGGGATATAGCACTGAAGCTTTCTTT.

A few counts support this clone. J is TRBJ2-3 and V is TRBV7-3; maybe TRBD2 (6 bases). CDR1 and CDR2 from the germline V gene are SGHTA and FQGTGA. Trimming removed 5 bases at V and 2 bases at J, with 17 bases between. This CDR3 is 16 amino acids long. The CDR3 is CASSHIAETTTDTQYF. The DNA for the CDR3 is TGTGCCAGCAGCCATATAGCGGAGACAACCACAGATACGCAGTATTTT.

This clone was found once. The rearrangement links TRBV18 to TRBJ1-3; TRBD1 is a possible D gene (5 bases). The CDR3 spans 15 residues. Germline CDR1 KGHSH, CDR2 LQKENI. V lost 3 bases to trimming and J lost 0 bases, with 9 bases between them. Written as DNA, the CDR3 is TGTGCCAGCTCACCGGAACAGGACTCTGGAAACACCATATATTTT. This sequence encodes CASSPEQDSGNTIYF.

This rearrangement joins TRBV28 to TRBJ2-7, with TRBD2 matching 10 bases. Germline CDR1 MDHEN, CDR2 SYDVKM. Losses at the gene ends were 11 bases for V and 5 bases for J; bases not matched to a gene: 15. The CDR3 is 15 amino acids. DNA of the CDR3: TGTGCCTCACAGGGAGGGGCTAGCGGGAGTCACGAGCAGTACTTC. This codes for CASQGGASGSHEQYF.

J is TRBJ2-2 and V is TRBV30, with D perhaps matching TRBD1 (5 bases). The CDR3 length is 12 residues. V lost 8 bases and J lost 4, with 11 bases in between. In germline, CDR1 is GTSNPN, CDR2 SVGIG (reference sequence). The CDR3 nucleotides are TGTGCCCGCCGTGACAGCACCGGGGAGCTGTTTTTT. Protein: CARRDSTGELFF.

The CDR3: CSVRPWTGEQYF. The CDR3 nucleotides read TGCAGCGTTAGGCCCTGGACAGGGGAGCAGTACTTC. J is TRBJ2-7 and V is TRBV29-1, with TRBD1 matching over 8 bases. This CDR3 has 12 amino acids. Germline CDR1 is SQVTM and CDR2 is ANQGSEA. The V and J ends lost 5 bases and 7 bases, in that order; junction bases with no gene match: 7.

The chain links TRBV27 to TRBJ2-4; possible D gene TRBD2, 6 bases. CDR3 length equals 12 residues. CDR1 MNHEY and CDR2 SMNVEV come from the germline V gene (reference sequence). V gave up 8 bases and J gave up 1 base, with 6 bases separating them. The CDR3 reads CASRGAKNIQYF. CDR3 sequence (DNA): TGTGCCAGCCGGGGGGCCAAAAACATTCAGTACTTC.

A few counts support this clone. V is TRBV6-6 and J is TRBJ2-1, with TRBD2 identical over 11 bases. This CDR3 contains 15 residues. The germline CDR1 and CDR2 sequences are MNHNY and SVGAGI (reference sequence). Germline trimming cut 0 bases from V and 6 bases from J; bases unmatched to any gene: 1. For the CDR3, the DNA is TGTGCCAGCAGTTACTCACTAGCGGGGGTCAATGAGCAGTTCTTC. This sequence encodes CASSYSLAGVNEQFF.